The rows below give T cell receptor beta chains drawn from one sample of a study of shared T cell receptors in the human thymus. Data came from immunoSEQ multiplex PCR; TCRdb stores just in-frame clones and leaves some out. This table has hundreds of thousands of clones, around 89% appearing once. These data also featured in a second study, about human thymus T cells.

Sequencing was done on a sample of thymocytes. The receptors were sampled from a boy under three years old with a congenital heart defect. The CDR3 runs from the conserved cysteine through the conserved F or W. Fields, in order: clone size, J gene, V gene, D gene, CDR3 DNA, CDR3 protein. A D gene is named only where the DNA matches it firmly. The size field is filled for only some rows; it gives once, few, many or a size class.

>.|TRBJ1-2|TRBV7-9|.
TGTGCCAGCAGCTCCGGGACACCACCTTATGGCTACACCTTC
CASSSGTPPYGYTF
>few|TRBJ2-7|TRBV21-1|.
TGTGCCAGCAGCAAAGAGAAACAGGATTCCTACGAGCAGTACTTC
CASSKEKQDSYEQYF
>.|TRBJ1-2|TRBV28|.
TGTGCCAGCAGCCTCCCCGGGTACCGTAAGGACTATGGCTACACCTTC
CASSLPGYRKDYGYTF
>.|TRBJ2-7|TRBV5-4|TRBD1
TGTGCCAGCAGCGCACAGGGGCAGAGTTACGAGCAGTACTTC
CASSAQGQSYEQYF
>once|TRBJ1-4|TRBV5-1|TRBD1
TGCGCCAGCAGCAAAACAGTACAGGGGTATGAGGAAAAACTGTTTTTT
CASSKTVQGYEEKLFF
>.|TRBJ2-2|TRBV7-2|.
TGTGCCAGCAGCCCTTACGTAAGCGGACGGTCCCTCAACACCGGGGAGCTGTTTTTT
CASSPYVSGRSLNTGELFF
>.|TRBJ2-7|TRBV5-1|.
TGCGCCAGCAGCTCGGAACGGGCCTACGAGCAGTACTTC
CASSSERAYEQYF
>.|TRBJ2-7|TRBV6-5|TRBD1
TGTGCCAGCAGTTTGGGGACAGGGTTTCTCTACGAGCAGTACTTC
CASSLGTGFLYEQYF
>.|TRBJ2-7|TRBV7-2|TRBD1
TGTGCCAGCAGCTTGGCCGGGACAGGGTACTACGAGCAGTACTTC
CASSLAGTGYYEQYF
>.|TRBJ2-3|TRBV5-4|TRBD2
TGTGCCAGCAGCTTGGTACGCGGGAGGCCAGATACGCAGTATTTT
CASSLVRGRPDTQYF
>.|TRBJ1-4|TRBV4-1|TRBD1
TGCGCCAGCAGCCAAGGGGACAGGTCGTATGAAAAACTGTTTTTT
CASSQGDRSYEKLFF
>once|TRBJ2-7|TRBV25-1|.
TGTGCCAGCAGTGTGGAGATCCTGGACGAGCAGTACTTC
CASSVEILDEQYF
>.|TRBJ1-1|TRBV5-5|.
TGTGCCAGCGCCAGAAGGGGGAACACTGAAGCTTTCTTT
CASARRGNTEAFF
>.|TRBJ2-7|TRBV10-3|TRBD2
TGTGCCATCAGTGAGGCACAATCTAGCGGGATAGACTACGAGCAGTACTTC
CAISEAQSSGIDYEQYF
>.|TRBJ2-7|TRBV12-5|.
TGTGCTAGTGGTTTGATGGCTAGCGGAGGGGGCGAGCAGTACTTC
CASGLMASGGGEQYF
>.|TRBJ2-1|TRBV5-1|TRBD1
TGCGCCAGCAGCTTGGAGGGACAGGGGACTCGGTCCTACAATGAGCAGTTCTTC
CASSLEGQGTRSYNEQFF
>.|TRBJ2-3|TRBV7-9|TRBD2
TGTGCCAGCAGCCGGGGGACTAGCGGGAGTCCCACAGATACGCAGTATTTT
CASSRGTSGSPTDTQYF
>.|TRBJ2-7|TRBV27|.
TGTGCCAGCGGGTGGCAGGCCCCCTCCTACGAGCAGTACTTC
CASGWQAPSYEQYF
>.|TRBJ1-5|TRBV7-6|TRBD1
TGTGCCAGCAGCGTAGGACAGGGGATGGGGCCCCAGCATTTT
CASSVGQGMGPQHF
>once|TRBJ2-7|TRBV4-3|TRBD2
TGCGCCAGCAGCCAGACTAGCGACAGCTCCTACGAGCAGTACTTC
CASSQTSDSSYEQYF
>.|TRBJ1-1|TRBV11-2|TRBD1
TGTGCCAGCAGCTACCAACTACGACAGGGGAACACTGAAGCTTTCTTT
CASSYQLRQGNTEAFF
>.|TRBJ2-1|TRBV11-2|TRBD2
TGTGCCAGCAGCCGTGGGGGGACTAGCGGGTACAATGAGCAGTTCTTC
CASSRGGTSGYNEQFF
>few|TRBJ1-2|TRBV30|.
TGTGCCTGGATGGGGGAGGGGAGTCGGTATGGCTACACCTTC
CAWMGEGSRYGYTF
>once|TRBJ2-7|TRBV27|.
TGTGCCAGCAGTCCCCACCTATCATACGAGCAGTACTTC
CASSPHLSYEQYF
>once|TRBJ1-2|TRBV5-6|.
TGTGCCAGCAGCTTGGGCAGGCCCCAGGGCTACACCTTC
CASSLGRPQGYTF
>.|TRBJ2-7|TRBV19|.
TGTGCCAGTAGTAACATCCCCCGGGAGATGACCTACGAGCAGTACTTC
CASSNIPREMTYEQYF
>.|TRBJ1-1|TRBV7-2|.
TGTGCCAGCAGCGGAAGGACAGCGGACTCCCTTGAAGCTTTCTTT
CASSGRTADSLEAFF
>.|TRBJ2-1|TRBV6-1|TRBD2
TGTGCCAGCAGCATAGCGGGAGACAATGAGCAGTTCTTC
CASSIAGDNEQFF
>.|TRBJ2-5|TRBV7-2|TRBD2
TGTGCCAGCAGCTCCCGGACTAGCGGAAACCAAGAGACCCAGTACTTC
CASSSRTSGNQETQYF
>.|TRBJ2-5|TRBV11-3|.
TGTGCCAGCAGCTTAGGTAGCCCAGAGACCCAGTACTTC
CASSLGSPETQYF
>.|TRBJ2-1|TRBV7-8|.
TGTGCCAGCAGCTTAGCGATGGTAGCGGAATACAATGAGCAGTTCTTC
CASSLAMVAEYNEQFF
>.|TRBJ2-3|TRBV9|TRBD2
TGTGCCAGCAGCGTAGGTCGGGGGACTAGCCCTACCAGGGACCCAGATACGCAGTATTTT
CASSVGRGTSPTRDPDTQYF
>.|TRBJ1-1|TRBV27|.
TGTGCCAGCAAACAACCACCTGAAGCTTTCTTT
CASKQPPEAFF
>.|TRBJ2-3|TRBV4-2|.
TGTGCCAGCAGCCAGACTACCTTAGGCGGGAACCCCCCCGGGGCAGATACGCAGTATTTT
CASSQTTLGGNPPGADTQYF
>once|TRBJ2-7|TRBV7-2|TRBD2
TGTGCCAGCAGCGTACTAGCGGCCGTCGAGCAGTACTTC
CASSVLAAVEQYF
>once|TRBJ2-1|TRBV30|TRBD2
TGTGCCTGCAACACTAGCGGGAGGGCAGTCCTAAGGGAAATTTACAATGAGCAGTTCTTC
CACNTSGRAVLREIYNEQFF
>.|TRBJ1-1|TRBV28|TRBD1
TGTGCCAGCAGTTGGGTACAGGGGAGCACTGAAGCTTTCTTT
CASSWVQGSTEAFF
>.|TRBJ2-7|TRBV28|.
TGTGCCAGCAGTTCCCAGGGATACTCCTACGAGCAGTACTTC
CASSSQGYSYEQYF